The 29 T cell receptor beta chains given below trace back to one sample, sequenced in a study of blood T cell repertoires in COVID-19. Clones were sequenced by immunoSEQ multiplex PCR, and TCRdb holds only the in-frame ones, with some missing. The repertoire includes around 250,000 clones, 70% to 90% of them detected once, and 1.9% sits in the top ten. Material: PBMCs or T cells enriched from blood (not recorded which). Receptor source: a woman aged 50 to 60 who had recovered from COVID-19.

The chain is built from TRBV2 and TRBJ2-2; D is ambiguous. The V gene lost 7 bases and the J gene lost 2 bases, with 11 bases spanning the gap. Germline CDR1 is SNHLY and CDR2 is FYNNEI. This CDR3 contains 14 residues. This CDR3 is CASNRNYNTGELFF. The CDR3 coding sequence is TGTGCCAGCAACCGAAACTATAACACCGGGGAGCTGTTTTTT.

As for this clone: Other nucleotide sequences in the sample specify the same CDR3. CDR3 in amino acids: CASSIGGQGVYEQYF. The CDR3, as DNA: TGTGCCAGTAGTATAGGGGGACAGGGGGTCTACGAGCAGTACTTC. The chain recombines TRBV19 with TRBJ2-7; 11 bases fit TRBD1. This CDR3 region has 15 residues. The germline V gene encodes CDR1 LNHDA and CDR2 SQIVND (reference sequence). V dropped 1 base and J dropped 3; count of bases not matched to a gene: 2.

CDR3 loop: CASRKGRADGYTF. CDR3 bases: TGTGCCAGCAGGAAAGGCAGGGCGGATGGCTACACCTTC. The J gene is TRBJ1-2, the V gene TRBV12-3 or TRBV12-4; weak D call: TRBD1 (5 bases). V lost 6 bases, J lost 6 bases, and 14 bases lay in between. This CDR3 has 13 amino acids.

The chain uses TRBV6-1 and TRBJ1-5, with a tentative D call TRBD1 (6 bases). Germline V lookup: CDR1 MNHNS, CDR2 SASEGT. V lost 7 bases and J 1 base, leaving 14 bases between the germline ends. The CDR3 contains 15 residues. The CDR3 nucleotides read TGTGCCAGCAAAACAGGGACCTGGAGCAATCAGCCCCAGCATTTT. This encodes CASKTGTWSNQPQHF.

This clone was detected a few times. The chain joins TRBV11-2 to TRBJ1-1, with D possibly TRBD1 on 5 matching bases. Between the trimmed V and J ends, which lost 5 bases and 5 bases, there was a span of 12 bases. Germline V gene lookup returns CDR1 SGHAT and CDR2 FQNNGV. The CDR3 covers 13 residues. CDR3: CASSVWGETEAFF. CDR3 sequence (DNA): TGTGCCAGCAGCGTATGGGGGGAGACTGAAGCTTTCTTT.

This clone was observed a handful of times. The chain is built from TRBV10-3 and TRBJ2-1; tentative D call: TRBD1 (5 bases). The CDR3 covers 11 residues. Germline V CDR1 and CDR2: ENHRY, SYGVKD. V was pared by 4 bases and J by 13 bases, with 11 bases between. For the CDR3, the DNA is TGTGCCATCAGTGCCAGGGAAGAACAGTTCTTC. This codes for CAISAREEQFF.

This clone was counted only a few times. The chain has TRBV28 and TRBJ2-5; TRBD2 matches at 8 bases. The CDR3 is 17 amino acids. With V trimmed by 5 bases and J by 5 bases, 16 bases remained unmatched. Germline assignment: CDR1 MDHEN and CDR2 SYDVKM. As DNA, the CDR3 is TGTGCCAGCAGTCCCCCGATGCGGGGGGCAGGGTTGGAGACCCAGTACTTC. The encoded protein is CASSPPMRGAGLETQYF.

The gene calls are TRBV2 and TRBJ2-3; 14 nucleotides align to TRBD2. The ends lost 5 bases at V and 2 bases at J; junction bases unmatched: 12. The CDR3 runs to 19 residues. The germline gives CDR1 SNHLY, CDR2 FYNNEI. This chain's CDR3 is CASSRTSGGRLLLTDTQYF. CDR3 nucleotide sequence: TGTGCCAGCAGTAGGACTAGCGGGGGGAGACTACTCCTCACAGATACGCAGTATTTT. Full variable domain (missing parts from reference TRBV2 and TRBJ2-3): EPEVTQTPSHQVTQMGQEVILRCVPISNHLYFYWYRQILGQKVEFLVSFYNNEISEKSEIFDDQFSVERPDGSNFTLKIRSTKLEDSAMYFCASSRTSGGRLLLTDTQYFGPGTRLTVL.

V gene TRBV5-6 combines with J gene TRBJ1-2; tentatively, D is TRBD1 (5 bases). Trimming stripped 3 bases from V and 3 bases from J, with 21 bases between. Germline V lookup: CDR1 SGHDT, CDR2 YYEEEE. CDR3 length equals 17 residues. This chain's CDR3 is CASSSLRTRLVDYGYTF. DNA for the CDR3: TGTGCCAGCAGCTCTCTGCGGACACGTTTAGTTGACTATGGCTACACCTTC. Full variable domain (missing parts from reference TRBV5-6 and TRBJ1-2): DAGVTQSPTHLIKTRGQQVTLRCSPKSGHDTVSWYQQALGQGPQFIFQYYEEEERQRGNFPDRFSGHQFPNYSSELNVNALLLGDSALYLCASSSLRTRLVDYGYTFGSGTRLTVV.

The table lists this clone with a few counts. This chain uses TRBV6-2 or TRBV6-3 with TRBJ2-1; TRBD1 aligns across 8 bases. Germline CDR1 and CDR2: MNHEY and SVGEGT. V dropped 2 bases and J dropped 7; count of bases not matched to a gene: 1. The length of the CDR3 is 13 residues. The CDR3 is CASSYTGGNEQFF. CDR3 coding DNA: TGTGCCAGCAGTTACACAGGGGGGAATGAGCAGTTCTTC.

This clone has only one observation. The CDR3 spells CASSLGFSGRDEQFF. The CDR3 DNA reads as TGTGCCAGCAGTCTCGGATTTAGCGGGAGGGATGAGCAGTTCTTC. V usage is TRBV27 and J usage is TRBJ2-1; 11 positions agree with TRBD2. Germline CDR1 is MNHEY and CDR2 is SMNVEV (reference sequence). V lost 5 bases, J lost 8 bases, and 8 bases stayed unmatched. The CDR3 consists of 15 residues.

The rearrangement uses TRBV19 and TRBJ2-7; 10 nucleotides match TRBD2. This CDR3 has 15 amino acids. Germline V gene sequence: CDR1 LNHDA, CDR2 SQIVND (reference sequence). J lost 0 bases, V lost 6 bases, and 5 bases had no gene match. In nucleotides, the CDR3 is TGTGCCAGTAGCCCGCTAGCGGGAGACTCCTACGAGCAGTACTTC. It is translated as CASSPLAGDSYEQYF.

The J gene is TRBJ2-3, the V gene TRBV19; TRBD2 might be the D (6 bases). The CDR3 spans 18 residues. The germline gives CDR1 LNHDA, CDR2 SQIVND (reference sequence). V was cut by 0 bases and J by 0 bases, with 16 bases left in between. The CDR3 coding sequence is TGTGCCAGTAGTATAGAAAACCTCGGGAGAATTAGCACAGATACGCAGTATTTT. This encodes CASSIENLGRISTDTQYF.

The chain carries TRBV9 and TRBJ1-1, with TRBD1 matching over 9 bases. The CDR3 spans 17 residues. V was pared by 1 base and J by 1 base, with 8 bases of the junction left unmatched. Germline V CDR1 and CDR2: SGDLS, YYNGEE. CDR3 DNA sequence: TGTGCCAGCAGCGTAAGGTCTCCGGGACAGGGGAACACTGAAGCTTTCTTT. Protein: CASSVRSPGQGNTEAFF.

J is TRBJ1-1 and V is TRBV28; the D gene is possibly TRBD1 (6 bases). Germline V gene sequence: CDR1 MDHEN, CDR2 SYDVKM. V was cut by 5 bases and J by 1 base, with 17 bases left in between. This CDR3 comprises 16 residues. The CDR3 nucleotides are TGTGCCAGCAGTAAAGAGGGGGGGTTTAGGAACACTGAAGCTTTCTTT. This codes for CASSKEGGFRNTEAFF.

This clone was recorded only once. V and J are TRBV2 and TRBJ2-1, with 7 bases lining up with TRBD1. Germline values: CDR1 SNHLY, CDR2 FYNNEI. CDR3 length: 16 residues. V shed 0 bases and J 7 bases; nucleotides not matched to a gene: 9. The CDR3 nucleotides read TGTGCCAGCAGTGAAGCGCTAGGGGGCCGACAAAATGAGCAGTTCTTC. Encoded protein: CASSEALGGRQNEQFF.

This clone was recorded once. CDR3 region: CSVGGFNSNQPQHF. The CDR3 DNA follows: TGCAGCGTTGGCGGCTTTAATAGCAATCAGCCCCAGCATTTT. The chain couples TRBV29-1 to TRBJ1-5; D not resolved. The V gene lost 4 bases and the J gene lost 0 bases, with 10 bases spanning the gap. The CDR3 length is 14 residues. Germline values: CDR1 SQVTM, CDR2 ANQGSEA. The full variable domain, completed using reference TRBV29-1 and TRBJ1-5, is SAVISQKPSRDICQRGTSLTIQCQVDSQVTMMFWYRQQPGQSLTLIATANQGSEATYESGFVIDKFPISRPNLTFSTLTVSNMSPEDSSIYLCSVGGFNSNQPQHFGDGTRLSIL.

The J gene is TRBJ1-3, the V gene TRBV5-1; D is unresolved. V lost 0 bases and J lost 4, with 20 bases in between. CDR1 and CDR2 from the germline V gene are SGHRS and YFSETQ. This CDR3 comprises 18 residues. In DNA, the CDR3 is TGCGCCAGCAGCTTGGCCGCCGGGAGCGCCACACTAGGAAACACCATATATTTT. Translating it yields CASSLAAGSATLGNTIYF.

A few counts support this clone. This chain connects TRBV3-1 (or the pseudogene TRBV3-2) to TRBJ2-2, with TRBD2 matching over 12 bases. Trimming at V came to 4 bases and at J to 4 bases, leaving 4 bases not matched to a gene. This CDR3 comprises 16 residues. Germline CDR1 is LGHDT and CDR2 is YNNKEL (reference sequence). For the CDR3, the DNA is TGTGCCAGCAGCCGTGGACTAGCGGGGCTCACCGGGGAGCTGTTTTTT. This translates into CASSRGLAGLTGELFF.

The gene calls are TRBV5-1 and TRBJ1-1; D may be TRBD1 (5 bases). This CDR3 has 15 residues. Germline loops: CDR1 SGHRS, CDR2 YFSETQ. The V and J ends lost 0 bases and 4 bases respectively, with 13 bases between them. In DNA form, the CDR3 reads TGCGCCAGCAGCTTGGCAGGAGGGGTCCCCACTGAAGCTTTCTTT. Protein sequence: CASSLAGGVPTEAFF.

This clone was picked up a small number of times. The V and J genes are TRBV27 and TRBJ1-4; 9 positions match TRBD1. CDR3 length: 18 residues. J lost 0 bases, V lost 3 bases, and 8 bases had no gene match. Germline V gene data show CDR1 as MNHEY and CDR2 as SMNVEV (reference sequence). Here the CDR3 DNA reads TGTGCCAGCAGTTTTGTGACAGGGGGGTTAGCAACTAATGAAAAACTGTTTTTT. Protein: CASSFVTGGLATNEKLFF.

This clone was seen a few times. The genes are TRBV28 and TRBJ1-2; D perhaps matches TRBD1 (6 bases). V was trimmed by 6 bases and J by 4 bases, leaving 9 bases between them. Germline V gene lookup returns CDR1 MDHEN and CDR2 SYDVKM. The CDR3 runs to 12 residues. The CDR3 DNA is TGTGCCAGCAGCCTGGACAGCTATGGCTACACCTTC. Translation gives CASSLDSYGYTF.

This chain links TRBV11-3 with TRBJ2-7; 8 bases match TRBD2. Germline lookup yields CDR1 SGHNT and CDR2 YENEEA. Trimming cost V 1 base and J 3 bases; bases outside gene matches: 5. The CDR3 runs to 15 residues. CDR3 DNA: TGTGCCAGCAGCTTAGGAGGCGGGGGGTACTACGAGCAGTACTTC. Amino acid sequence: CASSLGGGGYYEQYF.

V and J are TRBV28 and TRBJ2-7; tentatively, D is TRBD1 (8 bases). The CDR3 covers 18 residues. V was cut by 6 bases and J by 5 bases, with 29 bases left in between. Per the germline V gene, CDR1 is MDHEN and CDR2 is SYDVKM. The CDR3 loop is CASSPRTGRVGRENEQYF. CDR3 DNA sequence: TGTGCCAGCAGCCCCAGGACAGGGAGGGTCGGGAGAGAAAACGAGCAGTACTTC.

CDR3 sequence (DNA): TGTGCCAGCAGCAACCGGGACAGGAGCTACGAGCAGTACTTC. Protein sequence: CASSNRDRSYEQYF. The rearrangement joins TRBV21-1 to TRBJ2-7; no check of the table's D call, TRBD1, against the DNA was made. TRBV21-1 represents a pseudogene. The CDR3 spans 14 residues.

The chain combines TRBV28 with TRBJ1-5; TRBD1 agrees at 10 bases. The V gene end was trimmed by 4 bases and the J gene end by 5 bases; junction bases not matched to a gene: 8. Per germline, CDR1 MDHEN and CDR2 SYDVKM. The CDR3 spans 16 residues. In DNA, the CDR3 is TGTGCCAGCAGTTCGGGACAGGGGTGGGAGTATCAGCCCCAGCATTTT. Protein product: CASSSGQGWEYQPQHF.

V gene TRBV11-1 combines with J gene TRBJ2-5, with 15 bases aligning to TRBD2. V dropped 5 bases and J dropped 7; count of bases not matched to a gene: 8. Germline V gene data show CDR1 as SGHAT and CDR2 as FQDESV (reference sequence). The CDR3 totals 16 residues. The DNA for the CDR3 is TGTGCCAGCAGCCCGTGGACTAGCGGGAGGGCCGTGACCCAGTACTTC. It codes for CASSPWTSGRAVTQYF.

J is TRBJ2-7 and V is TRBV5-1; D possibly corresponds to TRBD1 (6 bases). The V end was cut by 0 bases, the J end by 0 bases, with 10 bases between. Per the germline V gene, CDR1 is SGHRS and CDR2 is YFSETQ. The CDR3 spans 15 residues. The CDR3 sequence: CASSLGDNYSYEQYF. The CDR3 coding sequence is TGCGCCAGCAGCTTGGGGGACAACTACTCCTACGAGCAGTACTTC.

V is TRBV5-1 and J is TRBJ2-6; D is perhaps TRBD2 (5 bases). The germline V gene has CDR1 SGHRS and CDR2 YFSETQ. The CDR3 covers 17 residues. V was clipped by 2 bases and J by 0 bases, with 12 bases between them. CDR3 region: CASSFGRGNSGANVLTF. The CDR3 DNA reads TGCGCCAGCAGCTTTGGACGGGGAAACTCTGGGGCCAACGTCCTGACTTTC.